The next 27 T cell receptor beta chains were all read from a single sample in a study of spatial heterogeneity in lung cancer. One entry per CDR3 protein, called by TCRdb with MiXCR from the 5' RACE reads. The table records tens of thousands of distinct CDR3 sequences, roughly 6.4% of them present only once. Time point reported: sample taken at primary tumor resection. The sample in question was PBMCs, obtained at surgery. These receptors originate from a female donor with early-stage non-small cell lung cancer.

This clonotype came up many times. This chain links TRBV3-1 with TRBJ2-1; TRBD2 is a possible D gene (5 bases). CDR1 LGHDT and CDR2 YNNKEL come from the germline V gene (reference sequence). Trimming removed 4 bases at V and 6 bases at J, with 16 bases between. The CDR3 totals 15 residues. CDR3 in DNA: TGTGCCAGCAGCCTACCCGCGACTACTTCCAATGAGCAGTTCTTC. Its translation: CASSLPATTSNEQFF.

This clonotype was observed a few times. J is TRBJ2-7 and V is TRBV9, with 7 bases matching TRBD1. This CDR3 contains 15 residues. The trim removed 0 bases at V and 0 bases at J, leaving 3 bases unmatched. Germline V CDR1 and CDR2: SGDLS, YYNGEE. CDR3: CASSVGDSSSYEQYF. Written as DNA, the CDR3 is TGTGCCAGCAGCGTAGGGGACAGCAGCTCCTACGAGCAGTACTTC.

This clonotype was picked up many times. The rearrangement joins TRBV5-1 to TRBJ1-6, with 7 bases matching TRBD1. Germline lookup yields CDR1 SGHRS and CDR2 YFSETQ. V dropped 5 bases and J dropped 9; count of bases not matched to a gene: 8. The CDR3 sequence is 14 residues long. In DNA form, the CDR3 reads TGCGCCAGCAGTACGGGACAGATGGCTTCACCCCTCCACTTT. Amino acids: CASSTGQMASPLHF.

This clonotype was observed a few times. The rearrangement joins TRBV3-1 to TRBJ2-5; 14 bases line up with TRBD2. The germline CDR1 and CDR2 sequences are LGHDT and YNNKEL (reference sequence). Trimming took 5 bases from V and 4 from J; bases not matched to a gene: 3. The CDR3 extends over 15 amino acids. The CDR3 region has the DNA TGTGCCAGCAGCGGGACTAGCGGGAGTAGAGAGACCCAGTACTTC. Translation: CASSGTSGSRETQYF.

CDR3 in amino acids: CASSSARFRGASYEQYF. In DNA form, the CDR3 reads TGTGCCAGCAGCTCAGCGAGGTTCCGGGGAGCATCCTACGAGCAGTACTTC. This sequence joins TRBV7-9 and TRBJ2-7; TRBD2 might be the D (5 bases). V shed 4 bases and J shed 1 base, with 20 bases lying between them. There are 17 residues in the CDR3. Germline V CDR1 and CDR2: SEHNR, FQNEAQ (reference sequence).

This clonotype was detected many times. The V and J genes are TRBV28 and TRBJ2-1, with 16 bases identical to TRBD2. Trimming removed 3 bases from V and 8 bases from J; junction bases left unmatched: 7. In germline, CDR1 is MDHEN, CDR2 SYDVKM. CDR3 size: 17 residues. CDR3 loop: CASSLGTSGRAWDEQFF. The CDR3 nucleotides read TGTGCCAGCAGTTTGGGGACTAGCGGGAGGGCCTGGGATGAGCAGTTCTTC. The variable domain in full, with the rest retrieved from reference TRBV28 and TRBJ2-1, is DVKVTQSSRYLVKRTGEKVFLECVQDMDHENMFWYRQDPGLGLRLIYFSYDVKMKEKGDIPEGYSVSREKKERFSLILESASTNQTSMYLCASSLGTSGRAWDEQFFGPGTRLTVL.

This clonotype was seen ten or more times. The V and J genes are TRBV28 and TRBJ1-1; TRBD1 is a possible D gene (5 bases). The V gene's germline CDR1 is MDHEN and CDR2 SYDVKM. V was clipped by 7 bases and J by 3 bases, with 12 bases between them. The CDR3 length is 13 residues. Written as DNA, the CDR3 is TGTGCCAGCACACCCGGGGCCGACACTGAAGCTTTCTTT. Amino acid sequence: CASTPGADTEAFF.

This clonotype was found many times. V is TRBV28 and J is TRBJ2-3, with D tentatively TRBD1 or TRBD2 (5 bases each). CDR1 and CDR2 from the germline V gene are MDHEN and SYDVKM. The CDR3 has 12 amino acids. The V and J ends lost 6 bases and 9 bases respectively, with 13 bases between them. This chain's CDR3 is CASSLWGSTQYF. The CDR3 region has the DNA TGTGCCAGCAGCCTTTGGGGGAGCACGCAGTATTTT.

This clonotype was seen just once. One end of the junction fails to match germline, which may point to a read error. The chain combines TRBV9 with TRBJ2-3; D gene ambiguous. CDR1 SGDLS and CDR2 YYNGEE come from the germline V gene. The CDR3 totals 14 residues. The DNA of the CDR3 is TGTGCCAGCAGCGTAGGCGATAACACATATACGCAGTATTTT. As protein: CASSVGDNTYTQYF.

This clonotype came up many times. This chain connects TRBV29-1 to TRBJ2-5; 12 bases align to TRBD1. Germline CDR1 SQVTM, CDR2 ANQGSEA. This CDR3 spans 13 amino acids. With 6 bases clipped from V and 4 bases from J, the junction kept 3 bases outside the gene matches. In DNA form, the CDR3 reads TGCAGCGTGGGGACAGGGGGCGTAGAGACCCAGTACTTC. Encoded protein: CSVGTGGVETQYF.

There are many counts of this clonotype. V gene TRBV2 combines with J gene TRBJ1-1, with 7 bases that match TRBD1. The CDR3 sequence is 16 residues long. Germline V gives CDR1 SNHLY, CDR2 FYNNEI. The V gene end was trimmed by 7 bases and the J gene end by 5 bases; junction bases not matched to a gene: 16. The CDR3: CASTYNRQGLETEAFF. The CDR3 nucleotides are TGTGCCAGCACCTATAACAGACAGGGTTTGGAGACTGAAGCTTTCTTT.

This clonotype was observed at least ten times. The chain recombines TRBV7-8 with TRBJ2-1; the match to TRBD2 covers 9 bases. Losses at the gene ends were 1 base for V and 4 bases for J; bases not matched to a gene: 8. This CDR3 has 17 amino acids. CDR1 is SGHVS, CDR2 FQNEAQ, per germline. CDR3 nucleotide sequence: TGTGCCAGCAGCTTAGGGAGACTAGCGGTTCAATACAATGAGCAGTTCTTC. Its protein is CASSLGRLAVQYNEQFF.

CDR3 loop: CASSSPLADYTDTQYF. As DNA, the CDR3 is TGTGCCAGCAGCTCCCCGTTGGCAGATTACACAGATACGCAGTATTTT. J is TRBJ2-3 and V is TRBV7-9; no firm D call. CDR1 SEHNR and CDR2 FQNEAQ come from the germline V gene (reference sequence). Trimming took off 4 bases at V and 2 bases at J, with 16 bases between the two ends. The CDR3 covers 16 residues.

This clonotype showed up many times. The chain uses TRBV27 and TRBJ2-7; D is uncertain. The germline V and J ends were trimmed by 5 bases and 2 bases, with 13 bases remaining between them. The CDR3 has 14 amino acids. The germline V gene encodes CDR1 MNHEY and CDR2 SMNVEV (reference sequence). The CDR3, as DNA: TGTGCCAGCAGTATCCCTTTAAGGGCCTACGAGCAGTACTTC. The encoded protein is CASSIPLRAYEQYF.

V gene TRBV5-1 combines with J gene TRBJ1-1; D is unclear. The ends were cut back, 0 bases at V and 1 base at J, with 4 bases in the middle. Germline-derived CDR1 and CDR2 are SGHRS and YFSETQ. This CDR3 is built from 13 residues. This CDR3 reads CASSLAGNTEAFF. The CDR3 region has the DNA TGCGCCAGCAGCTTGGCAGGGAACACTGAAGCTTTCTTT.

This chain uses TRBV7-3 with TRBJ2-3; 10 nucleotides line up with TRBD2. The germline CDR1 and CDR2 sequences are SGHTA and FQGTGA. The CDR3 runs 15 residues. The J segment lost 1 base and the V segment lost 5 bases, leaving 3 bases of the junction unmatched. For the CDR3, the DNA is TGTGCCAGCAGCAATAGCGGGGGGCGCACAGATACGCAGTATTTT. As protein: CASSNSGGRTDTQYF.

The chain joins TRBV7-9 to TRBJ1-1, with D tentatively TRBD1 (6 bases). Trimming took 1 base from V and 6 from J, leaving 15 bases between them. This CDR3 comprises 15 residues. Per germline, CDR1 SEHNR and CDR2 FQNEAQ (reference sequence). The CDR3 loop is CASSLVTGILSEAFF. The CDR3 bases are TGTGCCAGCAGCTTAGTCACAGGGATTCTATCTGAAGCTTTCTTT.

Concerning this clonotype itself: A much larger clone differs by one base, so this may be a read error. The CDR3 nucleotides are TGTGCCAGCTCACCCTCCGGGACAGGGGAGTCACCCTTCCACTTT. Translated: CASSPSGTGESPFHF. The V gene is TRBV18, the J gene TRBJ1-6; 10 positions agree with TRBD1. Germline CDR1 reads KGHSH; CDR2 reads LQKENI. This CDR3 is built from 15 residues.

On this clonotype itself: A single base separates this from a much larger clone, so it may be a read error. The V gene is TRBV12-3 or TRBV12-4, the J gene TRBJ1-2, with a weak D call TRBD1 (6 bases). This CDR3 comprises 14 residues. For the CDR3, the DNA is TGTGCCAGCAGCCCGGGGGCACTGGTTAATGGCTACATCTTC. Residues: CASSPGALVNGYIF.

This clonotype turned up a few times. The V call is TRBV3-1, the J call TRBJ1-4; TRBD1 matches 12 bases. CDR3 length: 15 amino acids. The junction had 5 bases not matched to a gene; V was cut back by 4 bases and J by 8 bases. Germline CDR1 LGHDT, CDR2 YNNKEL (reference sequence). CDR3 DNA sequence: TGTGCCAGCAGCCCCGCGGGACAGGGGGCGGAAAAACTGTTTTTT. Its protein is CASSPAGQGAEKLFF.

Note on this clonotype: A read error is possible here, since a much larger clone lies one base away. The CDR3 ends on some other residue instead of the conserved phenylalanine or tryptophan, so this is likely a read error. The chain recombines TRBV29-1 with TRBJ2-3; D unclear. The CDR3 has 11 amino acids. Looked up from germline, CDR1 is SQVTM and CDR2 is ANQGSEA. V shed 3 bases and J shed 5 bases, with 6 bases lying between them. CDR3 DNA sequence: TGCAGCGTTGACAATCGAGATACGCAGTATTCT. Protein product: CSVDNRDTQYS.

Details on this clonotype: Given a much more abundant clone one base away, this may be a read error. The gene calls are TRBV5-1 and TRBJ1-6; the D is unclear. CDR1 is SGHRS and CDR2 is YFSETQ in the germline V gene. This CDR3 has 14 residues. Trimming pared 7 bases from V and 6 bases from J, leaving 14 bases between. CDR3 residues: CASRLSDLNSPLHF. In DNA form, the CDR3 reads TGCGCCAGCCGTCTAAGTGATCTTAATTCACCCCTCCACTTT.

This clonotype showed up just a few times. This rearrangement joins TRBV4-2 to TRBJ1-4; D unclear. Trimming took off 2 bases at V and 0 bases at J, with 4 bases between the two ends. The CDR3 spans 14 residues. Per germline, CDR1 LGHNA and CDR2 YNFKEQ. CDR3 sequence: CASSQRATNEKLFF. The CDR3 DNA sequence: TGTGCCAGCAGCCAACGGGCAACTAATGAAAAACTGTTTTTT.

This clonotype showed up many times. V and J are TRBV12-3 or TRBV12-4 and TRBJ2-7; TRBD1 matches 7 bases. Losses at the gene ends were 1 base for V and 3 bases for J; bases not matched to a gene: 6. The CDR3 contains 15 residues. This CDR3 is CASSLGLGQVYEQYF. The DNA of the CDR3 is TGTGCCAGCAGTTTAGGGCTCGGACAGGTCTACGAGCAGTACTTC.

A few counts support this clonotype. This sequence joins TRBV2 and TRBJ1-3; D ambiguous. CDR1 and CDR2 (germline): SNHLY, FYNNEI. V dropped 7 bases and J dropped 0 bases, with 13 bases sitting between them. The CDR3 extends over 15 amino acids. CDR3 in amino acids: CASTRNPGSGNTIYF. The CDR3 coding sequence is TGTGCCAGCACAAGGAATCCGGGCTCTGGAAACACCATATATTTT.

This clonotype was seen ten or more times. The chain uses TRBV19 and TRBJ2-1; 9 bases agree with TRBD2. The germline V gene encodes CDR1 LNHDA and CDR2 SQIVND (reference sequence). The CDR3 spans 15 residues. The trim removed 5 bases at V and 4 bases at J, leaving 6 bases unmatched. CDR3 DNA: TGTGCCAGTAGTCCCGGGACTAGCCCATACAATGAGCAGTTCTTC. It specifies CASSPGTSPYNEQFF.

This clonotype was counted only a few times. The chain recombines TRBV12-3 or TRBV12-4 with TRBJ2-7; D is ambiguous. V lost 5 bases and J lost 2, with 4 bases in between. The CDR3 spans 11 residues. Here the CDR3 DNA reads TGTGCCAGCAGTGTCACCTACGAGCAGTACTTC. Protein: CASSVTYEQYF.